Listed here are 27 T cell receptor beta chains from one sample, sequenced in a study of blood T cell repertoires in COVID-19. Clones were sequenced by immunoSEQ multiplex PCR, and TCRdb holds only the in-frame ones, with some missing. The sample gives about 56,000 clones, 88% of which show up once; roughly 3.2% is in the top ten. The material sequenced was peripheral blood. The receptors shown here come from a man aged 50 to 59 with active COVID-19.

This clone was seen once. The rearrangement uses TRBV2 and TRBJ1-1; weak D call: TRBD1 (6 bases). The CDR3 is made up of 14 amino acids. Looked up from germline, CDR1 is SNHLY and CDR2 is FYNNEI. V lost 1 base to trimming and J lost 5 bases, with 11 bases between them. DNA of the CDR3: TGTGCCAGCAGTGAAGAAGGGGGTTGGACTGAAGCTTTCTTT. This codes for CASSEEGGWTEAFF.

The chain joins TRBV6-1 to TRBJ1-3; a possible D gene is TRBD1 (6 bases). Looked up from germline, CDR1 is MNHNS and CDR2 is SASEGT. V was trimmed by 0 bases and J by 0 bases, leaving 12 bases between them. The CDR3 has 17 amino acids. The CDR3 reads CASSEAHGGSSGNTIYF. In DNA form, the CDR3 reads TGTGCCAGCAGTGAAGCGCATGGGGGCAGCTCTGGAAACACCATATATTTT.

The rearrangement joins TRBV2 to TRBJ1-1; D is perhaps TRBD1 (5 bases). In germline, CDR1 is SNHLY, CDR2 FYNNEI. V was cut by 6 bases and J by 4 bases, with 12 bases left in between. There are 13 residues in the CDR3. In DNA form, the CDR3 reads TGTGCCAGCAGGGAGGGGCGCAGCACTGAAGCTTTCTTT. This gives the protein CASREGRSTEAFF.

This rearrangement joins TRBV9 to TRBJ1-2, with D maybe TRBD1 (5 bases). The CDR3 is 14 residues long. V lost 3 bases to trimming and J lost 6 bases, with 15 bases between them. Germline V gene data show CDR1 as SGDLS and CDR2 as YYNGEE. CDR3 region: CASSGVGRNNGYTF. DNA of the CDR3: TGTGCCAGCAGCGGGGTGGGGCGGAATAATGGCTACACCTTC.

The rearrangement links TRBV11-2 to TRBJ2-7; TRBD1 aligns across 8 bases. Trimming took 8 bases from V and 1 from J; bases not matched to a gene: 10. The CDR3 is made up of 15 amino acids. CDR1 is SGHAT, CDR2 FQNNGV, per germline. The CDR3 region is CASRKPGTGSYEQYF. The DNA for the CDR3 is TGTGCCAGCCGTAAGCCCGGGACAGGATCCTACGAGCAGTACTTC.

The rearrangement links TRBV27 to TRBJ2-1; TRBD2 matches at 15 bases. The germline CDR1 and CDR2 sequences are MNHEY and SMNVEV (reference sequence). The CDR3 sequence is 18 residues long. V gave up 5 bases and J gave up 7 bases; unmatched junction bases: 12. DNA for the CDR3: TGTGCCAGCAGTCTTAACGGACTAGCGGGGGGGCTTTGGAATGAGCAGTTCTTC. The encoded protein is CASSLNGLAGGLWNEQFF.

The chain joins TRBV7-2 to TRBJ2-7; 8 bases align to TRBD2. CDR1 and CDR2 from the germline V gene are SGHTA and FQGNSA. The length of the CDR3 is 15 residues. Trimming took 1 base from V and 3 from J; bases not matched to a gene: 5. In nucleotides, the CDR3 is TGTGCCAGCAGCTTAGAGATGGCGGGGGGCTACGAGCAGTACTTC. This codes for CASSLEMAGGYEQYF.

This chain's CDR3 is CASSSAASGGARETQYF. As DNA, the CDR3 is TGTGCCAGCAGCTCCGCGGCTAGCGGGGGGGCTCGGGAGACCCAGTACTTC. The V and J genes are TRBV7-2 and TRBJ2-5, with 12 bases matching TRBD2. V lost 4 bases to trimming and J lost 5 bases; unmatched junction nucleotides: 11. Germline V gene data show CDR1 as SGHTA and CDR2 as FQGNSA. The CDR3 is made up of 17 amino acids. Together with reference TRBV7-2 and TRBJ2-5, the CDR3 gives the full variable domain: GAGVSQSPSNKVTEKGKDVELRCDPISGHTALYWYRQSLGQGLEFLIYFQGNSAPDKSGLPSDRFSAERTGGSVSTLTIQRTQQEDSAVYLCASSSAASGGARETQYFGPGTRLLVL.

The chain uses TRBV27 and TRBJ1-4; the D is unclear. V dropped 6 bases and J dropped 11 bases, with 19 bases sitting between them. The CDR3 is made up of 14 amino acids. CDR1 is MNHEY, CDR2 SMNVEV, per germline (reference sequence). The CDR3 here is CASRSLARKEKLFF. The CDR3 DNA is TGTGCCAGCAGGTCTCTCGCACGAAAGGAGAAACTGTTTTTT.

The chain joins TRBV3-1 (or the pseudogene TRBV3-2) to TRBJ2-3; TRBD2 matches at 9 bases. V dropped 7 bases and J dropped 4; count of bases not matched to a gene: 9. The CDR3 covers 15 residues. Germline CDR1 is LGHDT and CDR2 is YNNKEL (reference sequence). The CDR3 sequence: CASKLAGGPADTQYF. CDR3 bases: TGTGCCAGCAAGCTGGCGGGGGGGCCGGCAGATACGCAGTATTTT.

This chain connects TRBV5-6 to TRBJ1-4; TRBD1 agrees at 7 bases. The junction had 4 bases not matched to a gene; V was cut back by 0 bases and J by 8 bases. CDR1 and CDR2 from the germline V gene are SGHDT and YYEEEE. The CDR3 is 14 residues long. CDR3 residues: CASSLEAGGEKLFF. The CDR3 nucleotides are TGTGCCAGCAGCTTGGAGGCAGGGGGAGAAAAACTGTTTTTT.

CDR3 loop: CASSLGGGVQPQHF. CDR3 bases: TGTGCCAGCAGCCTCGGTGGGGGCGTTCAGCCCCAGCATTTT. The V call is TRBV3-1 (or the pseudogene TRBV3-2), the J call TRBJ1-5, with D tentatively TRBD1 (6 bases). V dropped 4 bases and J dropped 6 bases, with 13 bases sitting between them. Germline CDR1 and CDR2: LGHDT and YNNKEL (reference sequence). The CDR3 runs 14 residues.

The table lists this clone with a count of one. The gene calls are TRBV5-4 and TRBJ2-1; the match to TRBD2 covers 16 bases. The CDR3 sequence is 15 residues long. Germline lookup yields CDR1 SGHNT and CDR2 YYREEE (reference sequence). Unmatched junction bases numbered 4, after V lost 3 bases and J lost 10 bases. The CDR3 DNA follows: TGTGCCAGCAGCTCCCCGGGACTAGCGGGGGGGGAGCAGTTCTTC. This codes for CASSSPGLAGGEQFF.

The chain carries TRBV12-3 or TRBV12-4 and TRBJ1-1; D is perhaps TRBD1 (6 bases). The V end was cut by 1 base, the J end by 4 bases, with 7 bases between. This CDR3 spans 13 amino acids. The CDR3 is CASSLGQATEAFF. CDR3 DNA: TGTGCCAGCAGTTTAGGACAGGCCACTGAAGCTTTCTTT.

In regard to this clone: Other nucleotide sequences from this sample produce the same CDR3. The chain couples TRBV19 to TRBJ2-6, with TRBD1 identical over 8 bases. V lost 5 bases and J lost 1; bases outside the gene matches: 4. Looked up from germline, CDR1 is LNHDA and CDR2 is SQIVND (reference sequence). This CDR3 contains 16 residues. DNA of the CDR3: TGTGCCAGTAGTCCTAGGGACAGGTCTGGGGCCAACGTCCTGACTTTC. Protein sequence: CASSPRDRSGANVLTF.

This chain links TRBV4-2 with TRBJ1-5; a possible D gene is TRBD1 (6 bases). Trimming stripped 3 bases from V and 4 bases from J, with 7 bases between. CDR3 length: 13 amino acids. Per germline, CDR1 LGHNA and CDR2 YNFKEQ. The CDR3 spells CASSHDRNQPQHF. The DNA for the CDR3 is TGTGCCAGCAGCCATGACAGGAATCAGCCCCAGCATTTT.

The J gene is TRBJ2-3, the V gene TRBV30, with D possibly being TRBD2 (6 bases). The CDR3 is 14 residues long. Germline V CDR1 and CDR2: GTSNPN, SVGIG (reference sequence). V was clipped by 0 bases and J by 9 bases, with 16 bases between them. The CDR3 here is CAWSVVAGPPTQYF. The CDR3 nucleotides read TGTGCCTGGAGTGTAGTGGCGGGGCCCCCGACGCAGTATTTT.

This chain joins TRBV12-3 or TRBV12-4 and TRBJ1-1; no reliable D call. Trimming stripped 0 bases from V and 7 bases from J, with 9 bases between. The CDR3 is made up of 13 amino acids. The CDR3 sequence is CASSLAQALEAFF. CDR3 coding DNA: TGTGCCAGCAGTTTAGCCCAGGCGCTTGAAGCTTTCTTT.

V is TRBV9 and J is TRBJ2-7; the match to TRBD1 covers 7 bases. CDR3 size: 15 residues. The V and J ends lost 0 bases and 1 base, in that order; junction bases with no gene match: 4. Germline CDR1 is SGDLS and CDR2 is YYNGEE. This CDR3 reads CASSVGDRASYEQYF. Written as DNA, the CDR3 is TGTGCCAGCAGCGTAGGTGACAGGGCGTCCTACGAGCAGTACTTC.

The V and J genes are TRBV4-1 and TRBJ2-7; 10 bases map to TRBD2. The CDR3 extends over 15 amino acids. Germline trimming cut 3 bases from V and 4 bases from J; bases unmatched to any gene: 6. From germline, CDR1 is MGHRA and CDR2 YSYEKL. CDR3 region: CASSHGAGGIYEQYF. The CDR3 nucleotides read TGCGCCAGCAGCCATGGAGCGGGGGGGATTTACGAGCAGTACTTC.

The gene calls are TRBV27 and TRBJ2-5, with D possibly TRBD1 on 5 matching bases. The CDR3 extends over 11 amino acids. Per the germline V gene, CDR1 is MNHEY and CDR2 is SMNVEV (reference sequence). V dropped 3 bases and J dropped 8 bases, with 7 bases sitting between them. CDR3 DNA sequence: TGTGCCAGCAGTTTGGGGCGAACCCAGTACTTC. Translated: CASSLGRTQYF.

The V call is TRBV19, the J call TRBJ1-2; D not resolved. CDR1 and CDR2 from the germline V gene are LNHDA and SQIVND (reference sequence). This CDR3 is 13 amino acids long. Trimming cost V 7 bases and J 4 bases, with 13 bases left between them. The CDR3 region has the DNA TGTGCCAGTAAGACGACGGGGAGCTATGGCTACACCTTC. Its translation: CASKTTGSYGYTF.

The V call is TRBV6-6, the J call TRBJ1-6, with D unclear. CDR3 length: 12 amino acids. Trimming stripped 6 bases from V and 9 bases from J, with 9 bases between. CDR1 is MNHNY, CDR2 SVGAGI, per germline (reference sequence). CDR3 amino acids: CASRSIRSPLHF. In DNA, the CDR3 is TGTGCCAGCAGAAGCATTCGTTCACCCCTCCACTTT.

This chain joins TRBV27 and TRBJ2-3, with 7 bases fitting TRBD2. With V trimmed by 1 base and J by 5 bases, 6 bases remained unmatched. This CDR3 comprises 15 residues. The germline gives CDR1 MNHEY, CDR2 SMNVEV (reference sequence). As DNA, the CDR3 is TGTGCCAGCAGTTTATTGGGGGGGAGAGAAGATACGCAGTATTTT. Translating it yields CASSLLGGREDTQYF.

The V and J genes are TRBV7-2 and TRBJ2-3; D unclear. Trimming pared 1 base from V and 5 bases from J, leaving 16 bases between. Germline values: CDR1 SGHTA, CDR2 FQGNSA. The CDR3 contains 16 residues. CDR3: CASSLVGSLPGDTQYF. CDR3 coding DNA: TGTGCCAGCAGCTTAGTTGGTAGCCTTCCGGGAGATACGCAGTATTTT.

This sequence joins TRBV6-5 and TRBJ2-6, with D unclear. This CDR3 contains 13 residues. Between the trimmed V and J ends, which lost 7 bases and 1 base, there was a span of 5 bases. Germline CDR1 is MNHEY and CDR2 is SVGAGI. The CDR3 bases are TGTGCCAGCAAGAGATCTGGGGCCAACGTCCTGACTTTC. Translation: CASKRSGANVLTF.

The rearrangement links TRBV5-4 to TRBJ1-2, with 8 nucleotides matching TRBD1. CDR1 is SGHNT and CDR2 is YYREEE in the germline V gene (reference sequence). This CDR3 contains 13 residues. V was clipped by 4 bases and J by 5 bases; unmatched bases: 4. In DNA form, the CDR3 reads TGTGCCAGCAGCGACAGGGGATATTATGGCTACACCTTC. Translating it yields CASSDRGYYGYTF.